These 9 T cell receptor beta chains originate from one sample sequenced in a study of T cells in Graves' hyperthyroidism and ophthalmopathy. Amplification targeted TCR beta CDR3 regions from RNA transcripts. HTBI primers were employed in a first-round RT-PCR of the TCR CDR3. TCRdb analysed the multiplex PCR reads with MiXCR anew, one entry per CDR3 protein. The table lists 500,000 to 750,000 distinct CDR3 sequences, roughly 50% of them singletons. Sequencing was carried out using peripheral blood or thyroid tissue (not recorded which). These receptors came from a woman in her late teens or twenties with Graves' hyperthyroidism.

This clonotype has just a few counts. The chain employs TRBV6-6 and TRBJ2-1; 9 nucleotides align to TRBD2. CDR3 length: 16 residues. Per germline, CDR1 MNHNY and CDR2 SVGAGI (reference sequence). With V trimmed by 5 bases and J by 2 bases, 7 bases remained unmatched. The CDR3 protein is CASSLPGTSTYNEQFF. The CDR3 coding sequence is TGTGCCAGCAGTCTTCCCGGGACTAGCACCTACAATGAGCAGTTCTTC.

This chain joins TRBV3-1 and TRBJ2-7; 7 bases fit TRBD2. The CDR3 extends over 14 amino acids. The V and J ends lost 4 bases and 1 base, in that order; junction bases with no gene match: 4. CDR1 is LGHDT, CDR2 YNNKEL, per germline (reference sequence). CDR3 loop: CASSPASGSYEQYF. The CDR3, as DNA: TGTGCCAGCAGCCCCGCTAGCGGTTCCTACGAGCAGTACTTC.

The V call is TRBV7-9, the J call TRBJ1-6, with 8 positions matching TRBD1. The germline V gene encodes CDR1 SEHNR and CDR2 FQNEAQ (reference sequence). The V and J ends lost 4 bases and 3 bases, in that order; junction bases with no gene match: 5. CDR3 length equals 16 residues. The CDR3 protein is CASSSGQGLYNSPLHF. The CDR3 DNA sequence: TGTGCCAGCAGCTCTGGACAGGGCCTCTATAATTCACCCCTCCACTTT.

This sequence joins TRBV7-9 and TRBJ2-7, with unresolved D. Deletions cut 5 bases from V and 2 bases from J, with 10 bases between. CDR3 size: 13 residues. Looked up from germline, CDR1 is SEHNR and CDR2 is FQNEAQ (reference sequence). CDR3 protein: CASSPAATYEQYF. In DNA, the CDR3 is TGTGCCAGCAGCCCGGCGGCCACCTACGAGCAGTACTTC.

This clonotype has just a few counts. The gene calls are TRBV18 and TRBJ1-3; D is unresolved. The CDR3 is 14 residues long. Per the germline V gene, CDR1 is KGHSH and CDR2 is LQKENI. V was pared by 3 bases and J by 8 bases, with 14 bases between. CDR3 sequence: CASSPIGLADTIYF. The CDR3 DNA reads as TGTGCCAGCTCACCGATAGGGCTGGCGGACACCATATATTTT.

This chain joins TRBV7-6 and TRBJ2-7; 10 positions match TRBD2. Germline trimming cut 5 bases from V and 6 bases from J; bases unmatched to any gene: 7. Per germline, CDR1 SGHVS and CDR2 FNYEAQ. The CDR3 totals 14 residues. The CDR3 DNA sequence: TGTGCCAGCAGCCATGGGACTAGCGTTACCGAGCAGTACTTC. Translation: CASSHGTSVTEQYF.

This clonotype occurred many times. V gene TRBV5-6 combines with J gene TRBJ1-2; weak D call: TRBD1 (6 bases). The CDR3 has 13 residues. V lost 2 bases and J lost 8, with 13 bases in between. CDR1 is SGHDT, CDR2 YYEEEE, per germline. In DNA, the CDR3 is TGTGCCAGCAGCTTAACAGGGTTCGGAGGCTACACCTTC. Its translation: CASSLTGFGGYTF.

The chain employs TRBV6-5 and TRBJ2-1; TRBD2 matches 12 bases. Germline CDR1 reads MNHEY; CDR2 reads SVGAGI. V was clipped by 6 bases and J by 6 bases; unmatched bases: 3. The CDR3 runs 14 residues. DNA for the CDR3: TGTGCCAGCAGACGACTAGCGGGAGCCAATGAGCAGTTCTTC. Translation gives CASRRLAGANEQFF.

The chain recombines TRBV10-3 with TRBJ1-4; D is unresolved. TRBJ2-3 matches the DNA end more closely, so the J call is doubtful. The V gene's germline CDR1 is ENHRY and CDR2 SYGVKD. This CDR3 contains 12 residues. The CDR3: CAIRNLTDTQYF. The CDR3 DNA reads as TGTGCCATCAGAAATTTAACAGATACGCAGTATTTT.